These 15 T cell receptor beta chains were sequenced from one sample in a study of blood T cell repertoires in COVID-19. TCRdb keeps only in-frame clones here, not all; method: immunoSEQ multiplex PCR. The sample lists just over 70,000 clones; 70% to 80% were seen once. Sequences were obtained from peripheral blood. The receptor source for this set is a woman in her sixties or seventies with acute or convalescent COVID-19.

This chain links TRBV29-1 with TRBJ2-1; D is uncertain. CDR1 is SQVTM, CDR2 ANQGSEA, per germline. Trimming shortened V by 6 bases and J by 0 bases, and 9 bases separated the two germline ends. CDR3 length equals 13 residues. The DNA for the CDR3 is TGCAGCGTCCTAGTGGGCTCCTACAATGAGCAGTTCTTC. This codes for CSVLVGSYNEQFF.

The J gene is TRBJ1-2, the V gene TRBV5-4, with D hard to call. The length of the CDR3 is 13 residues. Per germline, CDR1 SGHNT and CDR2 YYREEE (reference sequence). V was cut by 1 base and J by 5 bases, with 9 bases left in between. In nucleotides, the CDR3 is TGTGCCAGCAGCTTGTTTCAGTCATATGGCTACACCTTC. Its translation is CASSLFQSYGYTF.

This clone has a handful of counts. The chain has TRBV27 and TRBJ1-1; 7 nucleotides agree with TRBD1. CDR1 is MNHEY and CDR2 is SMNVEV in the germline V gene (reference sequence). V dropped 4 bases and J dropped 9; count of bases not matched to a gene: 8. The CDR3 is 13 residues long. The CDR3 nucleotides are TGTGCCAGCAGTTCAAAGTCGACAGGGCAAGCTTTCTTT. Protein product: CASSSKSTGQAFF.

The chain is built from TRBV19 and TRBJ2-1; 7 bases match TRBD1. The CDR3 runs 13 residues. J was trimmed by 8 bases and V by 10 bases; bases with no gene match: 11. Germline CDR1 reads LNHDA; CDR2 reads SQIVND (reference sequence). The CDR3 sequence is CATTIGGRDEQFF. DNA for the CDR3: TGTGCCACTACCATAGGGGGCCGAGATGAGCAGTTCTTC.

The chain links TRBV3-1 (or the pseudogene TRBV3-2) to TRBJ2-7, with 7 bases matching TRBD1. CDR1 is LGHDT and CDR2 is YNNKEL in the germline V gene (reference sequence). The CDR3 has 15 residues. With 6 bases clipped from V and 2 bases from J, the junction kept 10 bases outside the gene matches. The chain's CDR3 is CASSSNRGLTYEQYF. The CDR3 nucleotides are TGTGCCAGCAGTTCGAACAGGGGCTTAACCTACGAGCAGTACTTC.

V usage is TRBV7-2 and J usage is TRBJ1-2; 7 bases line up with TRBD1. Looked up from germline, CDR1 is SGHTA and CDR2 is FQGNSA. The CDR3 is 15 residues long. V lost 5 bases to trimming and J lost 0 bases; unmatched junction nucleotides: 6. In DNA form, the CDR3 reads TGTGCCAGCAGCGTTACCGGGACAGCTAACTATGGCTACACCTTC. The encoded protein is CASSVTGTANYGYTF.

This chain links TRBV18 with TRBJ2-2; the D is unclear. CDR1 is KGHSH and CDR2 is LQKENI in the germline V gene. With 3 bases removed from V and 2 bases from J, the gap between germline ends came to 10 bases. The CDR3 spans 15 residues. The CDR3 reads CASSPRVLNTGELFF. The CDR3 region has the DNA TGTGCCAGCTCACCCCGGGTCCTCAACACCGGGGAGCTGTTTTTT.

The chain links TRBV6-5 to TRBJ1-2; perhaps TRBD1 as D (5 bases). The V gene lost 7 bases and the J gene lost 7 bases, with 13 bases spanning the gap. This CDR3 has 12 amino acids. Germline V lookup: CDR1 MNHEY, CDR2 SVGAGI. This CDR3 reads CASTQGQFGYTF. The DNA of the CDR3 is TGTGCCAGCACCCAGGGTCAGTTTGGCTACACCTTC.

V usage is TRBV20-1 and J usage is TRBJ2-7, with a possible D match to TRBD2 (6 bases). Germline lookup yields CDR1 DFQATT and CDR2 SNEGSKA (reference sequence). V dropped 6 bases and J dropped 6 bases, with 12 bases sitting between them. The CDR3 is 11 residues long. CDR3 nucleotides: TGCAGTGCCCTCCGGGACTCCGAGCAGTACTTC. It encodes CSALRDSEQYF.

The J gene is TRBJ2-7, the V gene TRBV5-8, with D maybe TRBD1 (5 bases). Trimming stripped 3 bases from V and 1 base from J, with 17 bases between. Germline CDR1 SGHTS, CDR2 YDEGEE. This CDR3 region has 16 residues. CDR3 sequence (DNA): TGTGCCAGCAGCTCTCGACAGATCTTTACGTCCTACGAGCAGTACTTC. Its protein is CASSSRQIFTSYEQYF.

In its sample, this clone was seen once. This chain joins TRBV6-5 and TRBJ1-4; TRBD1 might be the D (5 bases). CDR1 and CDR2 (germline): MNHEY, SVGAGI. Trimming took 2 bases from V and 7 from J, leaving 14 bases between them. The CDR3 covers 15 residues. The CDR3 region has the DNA TGTGCCAGCAGTTACATCGTGGCGGGGCGTGAAAAACTGTTTTTT. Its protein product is CASSYIVAGREKLFF.

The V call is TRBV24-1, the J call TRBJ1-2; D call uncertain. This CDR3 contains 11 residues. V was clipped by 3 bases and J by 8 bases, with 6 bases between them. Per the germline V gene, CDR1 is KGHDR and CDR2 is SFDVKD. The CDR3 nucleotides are TGTGCCACCAGTGATGGCTTCGGCTACACCTTC. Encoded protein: CATSDGFGYTF.

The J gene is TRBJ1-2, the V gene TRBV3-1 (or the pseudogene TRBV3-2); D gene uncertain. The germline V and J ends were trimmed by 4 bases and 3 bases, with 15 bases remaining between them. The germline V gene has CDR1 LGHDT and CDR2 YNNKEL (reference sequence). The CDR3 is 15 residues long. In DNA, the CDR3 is TGTGCCAGCAGCCCCCACGGAGTCTCGGACTATGGCTACACCTTC. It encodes CASSPHGVSDYGYTF.

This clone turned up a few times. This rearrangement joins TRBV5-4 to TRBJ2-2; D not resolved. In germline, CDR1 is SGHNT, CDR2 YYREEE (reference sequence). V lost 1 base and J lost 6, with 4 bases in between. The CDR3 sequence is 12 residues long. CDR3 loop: CASSLTAGELFF. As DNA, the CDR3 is TGTGCCAGCAGCTTGACGGCCGGGGAGCTGTTTTTT.

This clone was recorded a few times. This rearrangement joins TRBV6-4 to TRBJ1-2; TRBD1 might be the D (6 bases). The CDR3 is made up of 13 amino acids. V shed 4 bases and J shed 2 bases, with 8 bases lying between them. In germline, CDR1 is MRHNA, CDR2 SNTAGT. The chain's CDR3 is CASSGQGNYGYTF. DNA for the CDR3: TGTGCCAGCAGTGGTCAGGGGAACTATGGCTACACCTTC.